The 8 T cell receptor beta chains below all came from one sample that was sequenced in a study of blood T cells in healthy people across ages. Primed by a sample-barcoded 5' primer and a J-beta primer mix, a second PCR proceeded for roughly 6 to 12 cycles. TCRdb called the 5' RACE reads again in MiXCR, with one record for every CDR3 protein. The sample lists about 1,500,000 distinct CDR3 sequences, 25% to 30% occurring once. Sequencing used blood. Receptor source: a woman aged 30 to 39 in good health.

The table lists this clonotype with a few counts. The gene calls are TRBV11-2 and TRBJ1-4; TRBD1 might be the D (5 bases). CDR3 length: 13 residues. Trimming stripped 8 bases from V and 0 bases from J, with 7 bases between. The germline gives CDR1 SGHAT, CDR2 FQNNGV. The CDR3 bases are TGTGCCAGCGGACAATCAACTAATGAAAAACTGTTTTTT. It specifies CASGQSTNEKLFF.

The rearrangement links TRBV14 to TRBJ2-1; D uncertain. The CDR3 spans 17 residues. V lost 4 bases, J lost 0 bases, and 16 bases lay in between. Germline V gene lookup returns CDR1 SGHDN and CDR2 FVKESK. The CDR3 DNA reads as TGTGCCAGCAGCCGCCCACCAGGACCTAGCTCCTACAATGAGCAGTTCTTC. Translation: CASSRPPGPSSYNEQFF.

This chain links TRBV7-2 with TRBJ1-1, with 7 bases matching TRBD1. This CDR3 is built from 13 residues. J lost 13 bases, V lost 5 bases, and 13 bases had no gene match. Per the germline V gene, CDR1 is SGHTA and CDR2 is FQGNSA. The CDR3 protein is CASSPQGVGYDFF. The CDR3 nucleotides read TGTGCCAGCAGCCCCCAGGGGGTGGGATATGATTTCTTT.

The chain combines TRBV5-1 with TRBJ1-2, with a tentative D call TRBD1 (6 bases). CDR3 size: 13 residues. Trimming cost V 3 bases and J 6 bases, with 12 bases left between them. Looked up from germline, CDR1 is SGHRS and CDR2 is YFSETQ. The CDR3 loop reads CASSWNRVDGYTF. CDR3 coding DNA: TGCGCCAGCAGCTGGAACAGGGTCGATGGCTACACCTTC.

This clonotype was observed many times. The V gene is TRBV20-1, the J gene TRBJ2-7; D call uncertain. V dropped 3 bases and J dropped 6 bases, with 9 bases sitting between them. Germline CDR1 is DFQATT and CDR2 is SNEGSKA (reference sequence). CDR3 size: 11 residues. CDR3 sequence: CSASSPGEQYF. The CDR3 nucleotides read TGCAGTGCTAGCTCCCCCGGCGAGCAGTACTTC.

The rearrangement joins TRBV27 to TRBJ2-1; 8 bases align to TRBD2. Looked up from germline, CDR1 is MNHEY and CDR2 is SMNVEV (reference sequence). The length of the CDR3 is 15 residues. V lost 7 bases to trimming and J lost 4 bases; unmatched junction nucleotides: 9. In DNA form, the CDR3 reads TGTGCCAGCACCCCCAGGTCTAGCGGGTACAATGAGCAGTTCTTC. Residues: CASTPRSSGYNEQFF.

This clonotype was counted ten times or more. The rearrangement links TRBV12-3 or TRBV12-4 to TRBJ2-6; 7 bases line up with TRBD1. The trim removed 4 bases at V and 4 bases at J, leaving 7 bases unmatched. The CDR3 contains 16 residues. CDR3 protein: CASSSNRGSGANVLTF. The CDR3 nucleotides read TGTGCCAGCAGTTCAAACAGGGGCTCAGGGGCCAACGTCCTGACTTTC.

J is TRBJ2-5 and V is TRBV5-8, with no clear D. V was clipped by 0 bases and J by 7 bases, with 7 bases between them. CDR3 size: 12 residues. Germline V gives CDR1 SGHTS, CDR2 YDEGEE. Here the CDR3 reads CASSLVGVTQYF. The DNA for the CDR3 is TGTGCCAGCAGCTTGGTCGGAGTGACCCAGTACTTC.